The 31 T cell receptor beta chains reported below all come from one sample, sequenced in a study of T cell responses to AZD1222 COVID-19 vaccine. Profiling relied on immunoSEQ multiplex PCR, and the TCRdb table lists in-frame clones only, not all of them. The profile shows tens of thousands of clones, 70% to 90% of them singletons. The sample here was peripheral blood, taken on day 0 of AZD1222 vaccination. The source is an adult in good health.

The rearrangement links TRBV12-3 or TRBV12-4 to TRBJ2-2; no clear D. Trimming removed 5 bases at V and 2 bases at J, with 6 bases between. This CDR3 contains 13 residues. The CDR3 nucleotides read TGTGCCAGCAGTATTTTTAACACCGGGGAGCTGTTTTTT. This gives the protein CASSIFNTGELFF.

The chain carries TRBV4-1 and TRBJ1-2; the match to TRBD1 covers 7 bases. This CDR3 spans 14 amino acids. The ends lost 2 bases at V and 2 bases at J; junction bases unmatched: 2. From germline, CDR1 is MGHRA and CDR2 YSYEKL. CDR3 region: CASSQTGQNYGYTF. Written as DNA, the CDR3 is TGCGCCAGCAGCCAAACGGGACAGAACTATGGCTACACCTTC.

The rearrangement links TRBV9 to TRBJ2-1; D might be TRBD1 (6 bases). The germline V and J ends were trimmed by 3 bases and 7 bases, with 8 bases remaining between them. CDR3 length equals 12 residues. The germline gives CDR1 SGDLS, CDR2 YYNGEE. The CDR3 region has the DNA TGTGCCAGCAGCGACGACAGGAATGAGCAGTTCTTC. Translating it yields CASSDDRNEQFF. The full variable domain, its missing parts supplied by reference TRBV9 and TRBJ2-1, is DSGVTQTPKHLITATGQRVTLRCSPRSGDLSVYWYQQSLDQGLQFLIQYYNGEERAKGNILERFSAQQFPDLHSELNLSSLELGDSALYFCASSDDRNEQFFGPGTRLTVL.

A few counts support this clone. The chain is built from TRBV2 and TRBJ1-3; tentatively, D is TRBD1 (5 bases). In germline, CDR1 is SNHLY, CDR2 FYNNEI. Trimming took off 8 bases at V and 0 bases at J, with 14 bases between the two ends. CDR3 size: 15 residues. CDR3 nucleotides: TGTGCCAGCGGTAGGGACGGCTACTCTGGAAACACCATATATTTT. Translating it yields CASGRDGYSGNTIYF.

The chain links TRBV9 to TRBJ2-7, with 11 bases that match TRBD2. Germline loops: CDR1 SGDLS, CDR2 YYNGEE. This CDR3 has 15 amino acids. The V gene end was trimmed by 4 bases and the J gene end by 0 bases; junction bases not matched to a gene: 3. CDR3 protein: CASSPTSGSSYEQYF. The CDR3 nucleotides are TGTGCCAGCAGCCCAACTAGCGGGAGCTCCTACGAGCAGTACTTC.

The chain has TRBV27 and TRBJ1-1, with TRBD1 identical over 7 bases. The V and J ends lost 10 bases and 0 bases, in that order; junction bases with no gene match: 8. CDR1 MNHEY and CDR2 SMNVEV come from the germline V gene (reference sequence). The CDR3 spans 14 residues. The CDR3 is CATRDRRVNTEAFF. The CDR3 nucleotides read TGTGCCACCCGGGACAGAAGAGTGAACACTGAAGCTTTCTTT.

The chain couples TRBV19 to TRBJ2-4; D is undetermined. CDR1 is LNHDA, CDR2 SQIVND, per germline (reference sequence). The CDR3 is 13 residues long. V lost 3 bases and J 8 bases, leaving 11 bases between the germline ends. This chain's CDR3 is CASSIASFHIQYF. In DNA, the CDR3 is TGTGCCAGTAGTATTGCTAGTTTCCACATTCAGTACTTC. Variable domain in full (rest from reference TRBV19 and TRBJ2-4): DGGITQSPKYLFRKEGQNVTLSCEQNLNHDAMYWYRQDPGQGLRLIYYSQIVNDFQKGDIAEGYSVSREKKESFPLTVTSAQKNPTAFYLCASSIASFHIQYFGAGTRLSVL.

V is TRBV9 and J is TRBJ1-2; tentative D call: TRBD1 (6 bases). The germline gives CDR1 SGDLS, CDR2 YYNGEE. The germline V and J ends were trimmed by 2 bases and 7 bases, with 12 bases remaining between them. The CDR3 length is 13 residues. CDR3 sequence (DNA): TGTGCCAGCAGCGTGGACAGCTTGATTGGCTACACCTTC. Translating it yields CASSVDSLIGYTF.

This sequence joins TRBV28 and TRBJ1-5; 7 nucleotides align to TRBD1. Germline CDR1 is MDHEN and CDR2 is SYDVKM. With V trimmed by 3 bases and J by 6 bases, 5 bases remained unmatched. The CDR3 has 14 residues. The CDR3 protein is CASSFGQGVQPQHF. For the CDR3, the DNA is TGTGCCAGCAGTTTCGGGCAGGGGGTTCAGCCCCAGCATTTT.

J is TRBJ2-1 and V is TRBV4-3; D ambiguous. V lost 2 bases and J 0 bases, leaving 5 bases between the germline ends. This CDR3 region has 14 residues. Germline-derived CDR1 and CDR2 are LGHNA and YSLEER. The CDR3 DNA sequence: TGCGCCAGCAGCCAATTACTCTCCTACAATGAGCAGTTCTTC. Translating it yields CASSQLLSYNEQFF.

V gene TRBV4-3 combines with J gene TRBJ2-7, with TRBD1 as a possible D gene (7 bases). V lost 0 bases, J lost 4 bases, and 13 bases lay in between. CDR3 size: 15 residues. Per the germline V gene, CDR1 is LGHNA and CDR2 is YSLEER. The CDR3 nucleotides are TGCGCCAGCAGCCAAGATGAGACAGGGAGGTACGAGCAGTACTTC. Translating it yields CASSQDETGRYEQYF.

The CDR3, as DNA: TGTGCCAGCAGCTCGGGCGGTGAGCAGTTCTTC. Translated: CASSSGGEQFF. This chain links TRBV5-4 with TRBJ2-1; no clear D gene. The CDR3 consists of 11 residues. Trimming removed 3 bases from V and 9 bases from J, with 7 bases in between. Per germline, CDR1 SGHNT and CDR2 YYREEE (reference sequence).

This chain joins TRBV14 and TRBJ2-1; 10 bases map to TRBD2. The ends lost 1 base at V and 8 bases at J; junction bases unmatched: 11. Germline assignment: CDR1 SGHDN and CDR2 FVKESK. The CDR3 loop spans 17 amino acids. The CDR3 DNA reads as TGTGCCAGCAGCCAAGCACCCCAAAGCGGGGGGGCTGATGAGCAGTTCTTC. It yields the protein CASSQAPQSGGADEQFF.

The sample holds a few counts of this clone. The rearrangement joins TRBV19 to TRBJ2-1; no definite D call. The CDR3 contains 15 residues. Trimming pared 6 bases from V and 0 bases from J, leaving 12 bases between. Germline V lookup: CDR1 LNHDA, CDR2 SQIVND (reference sequence). Here the CDR3 DNA reads TGTGCCAGTAGAAAGTCTTTGAGCTCCTACAATGAGCAGTTCTTC. It specifies CASRKSLSSYNEQFF.

V is TRBV7-9 and J is TRBJ1-2; 11 positions match TRBD1. This CDR3 comprises 14 residues. The V gene end was trimmed by 6 bases and the J gene end by 6 bases; junction bases not matched to a gene: 6. Germline V gene sequence: CDR1 SEHNR, CDR2 FQNEAQ (reference sequence). CDR3 DNA sequence: TGTGCCAGCAGTGGACAGGGGGCTCGTGATGGCTACACCTTC. Its protein product is CASSGQGARDGYTF.

The chain has TRBV6-5 and TRBJ2-3; D not resolved. Germline V CDR1 and CDR2: MNHEY, SVGAGI. CDR3 size: 16 residues. The germline V and J ends were trimmed by 3 bases and 0 bases, with 13 bases remaining between them. CDR3 residues: CASSYESSGSTDTQYF. CDR3 bases: TGTGCCAGCAGTTATGAGTCTTCGGGTAGCACAGATACGCAGTATTTT.

The chain carries TRBV7-9 and TRBJ2-5, with 7 bases lining up with TRBD2. CDR1 and CDR2 from the germline V gene are SEHNR and FQNEAQ (reference sequence). After removal of 5 bases from V and 4 bases from J, the junction contained 1 base not matched to a gene. The CDR3 is 12 amino acids. CDR3 bases: TGTGCCAGCAGCGGACTAGTAGAGACCCAGTACTTC. Encoded protein: CASSGLVETQYF.

V usage is TRBV5-6 and J usage is TRBJ1-1; possible D gene TRBD1, 6 bases. Germline V gene lookup returns CDR1 SGHDT and CDR2 YYEEEE. V dropped 4 bases and J dropped 4 bases, with 14 bases sitting between them. CDR3 length: 14 amino acids. This CDR3 is CASSPQGLSTEAFF. CDR3 in DNA: TGTGCCAGCAGCCCACAGGGTCTAAGCACTGAAGCTTTCTTT. Using reference TRBV5-6 and TRBJ1-1 for the parts outside the CDR3, the full variable domain is DAGVTQSPTHLIKTRGQQVTLRCSPKSGHDTVSWYQQALGQGPQFIFQYYEEEERQRGNFPDRFSGHQFPNYSSELNVNALLLGDSALYLCASSPQGLSTEAFFGQGTRLTVV.

The V and J genes are TRBV7-2 and TRBJ2-7, with D unresolved. CDR3 length equals 14 residues. CDR1 is SGHTA and CDR2 is FQGNSA in the germline V gene. V was clipped by 3 bases and J by 0 bases, with 9 bases between them. CDR3: CASSFYGSSYEQYF. CDR3 bases: TGTGCCAGCAGCTTTTACGGAAGCTCCTACGAGCAGTACTTC.

This clone appeared a few times. This chain uses TRBV7-3 with TRBJ2-1; D might be TRBD2 (5 bases). V gave up 5 bases and J gave up 5 bases, with 10 bases separating them. This CDR3 spans 13 amino acids. Germline assignment: CDR1 SGHTA and CDR2 FQGTGA. CDR3 in amino acids: CASSLGLNNEQFF. The CDR3 DNA sequence: TGTGCCAGCAGCCTCGGACTGAACAATGAGCAGTTCTTC.

In its sample, this clone was seen once. This sequence joins TRBV21-1 and TRBJ2-1; the table's D gene call, TRBD1, was not cross checked with the DNA. TRBV21-1 is recorded as a pseudogene. The length of the CDR3 is 18 residues. CDR3 sequence (DNA): TGTGCCAGCAGCAAAACCCTAACGACAGGGCTGTCCTACAATGAGCAGTTCTTC. It is translated as CASSKTLTTGLSYNEQFF.

The chain has TRBV12-3 or TRBV12-4 and TRBJ2-2; TRBD2 might be the D (5 bases). CDR3 size: 12 residues. Trimming left V 4 bases short and J 5 bases short, with 5 bases between. CDR3 amino acids: CASSWETGELFF. CDR3 DNA sequence: TGTGCCAGCAGTTGGGAGACCGGGGAGCTGTTTTTT.

This clone was seen a handful of times. The J gene is TRBJ2-6, the V gene TRBV6-4; D is possibly TRBD1 or TRBD2 (5 bases each). Germline CDR1 and CDR2: MRHNA and SNTAGT. The CDR3 length is 15 residues. V lost 11 bases and J 0 bases, leaving 14 bases between the germline ends. CDR3 loop: CASPGPPSGANVLTF. As DNA, the CDR3 is TGTGCCTCGCCGGGACCGCCCTCTGGGGCCAACGTCCTGACTTTC.

Within the sample, this clone is medium-sized. The chain links TRBV14 to TRBJ1-2, with unresolved D. Trimming stripped 2 bases from V and 6 bases from J, with 13 bases between. CDR1 SGHDN and CDR2 FVKESK come from the germline V gene. The CDR3 runs 14 residues. The CDR3 nucleotides read TGTGCCAGCAGCCAAAAGAGACCGCCGGATGGCTACACCTTC. Residues: CASSQKRPPDGYTF.

The rearrangement links TRBV5-1 to TRBJ2-7; 8 nucleotides match TRBD1. The trim removed 0 bases at V and 5 bases at J, leaving 4 bases unmatched. CDR1 is SGHRS and CDR2 is YFSETQ in the germline V gene. There are 14 residues in the CDR3. CDR3 DNA sequence: TGCGCCAGCAGCTTGGCGTCAGGGGGCGACGAGCAGTACTTC. Amino acids: CASSLASGGDEQYF.

This rearrangement joins TRBV6-2 or TRBV6-3 to TRBJ2-7; maybe TRBD1 (7 bases). Germline CDR1 MNHEY, CDR2 SVGEGT. Deletions cut 5 bases from V and 0 bases from J, with 11 bases between. The CDR3 length is 14 residues. The CDR3 protein is CASSPGGSSYEQYF. The CDR3 DNA reads TGTGCCAGCAGTCCAGGGGGGAGCTCCTACGAGCAGTACTTC.

The V call is TRBV30, the J call TRBJ1-3; D remains unclear. Germline V CDR1 and CDR2: GTSNPN, SVGIG (reference sequence). CDR3 length: 14 amino acids. The CDR3 DNA sequence: TGTGCTCTAGCGGCGGGTCACTCTGGAAACACCATATATTTT. Its translation is CALAAGHSGNTIYF.

The rearrangement uses TRBV6-1 and TRBJ1-3; 8 positions match TRBD1. CDR3 length equals 19 residues. Trimming took 1 base from V and 4 from J; bases not matched to a gene: 15. Germline V gives CDR1 MNHNS, CDR2 SASEGT. The CDR3 here is CASSEVRQGASSRGNTIYF. The CDR3 DNA follows: TGTGCCAGCAGTGAAGTTCGGCAGGGGGCGAGTTCGAGAGGAAACACCATATATTTT.

The J gene is TRBJ1-3, the V gene TRBV9; unclear D gene. The V gene's germline CDR1 is SGDLS and CDR2 YYNGEE. The CDR3 totals 17 residues. Between the trimmed V and J ends, which lost 0 bases and 0 bases, there was a span of 13 bases. The CDR3 region is CASSVGTGSPSGNTIYF. As DNA, the CDR3 is TGTGCCAGCAGCGTAGGTACCGGTTCGCCCTCTGGAAACACCATATATTTT.

The chain uses TRBV25-1 and TRBJ2-5, with D unresolved. The V gene's germline CDR1 is MGHDK and CDR2 SYGVNS. CDR3 size: 16 residues. Trimming took 3 bases from V and 1 from J, leaving 15 bases between them. The CDR3 spells CASSEEGIRAQETQYF. DNA for the CDR3: TGTGCCAGCAGTGAGGAAGGAATCCGAGCCCAAGAGACCCAGTACTTC.

The V gene is TRBV11-2, the J gene TRBJ2-1; D unresolved. CDR1 and CDR2 from the germline V gene are SGHAT and FQNNGV. V lost 5 bases and J 3 bases, leaving 23 bases between the germline ends. This CDR3 has 18 amino acids. DNA for the CDR3: TGTGCCAGCAGCCGCCCCAGTGAAACCTATCTAAACTACAATGAGCAGTTCTTC. It yields the protein CASSRPSETYLNYNEQFF.